This TCR beta chain derives from a study of blood T cell repertoires in COVID-19. The overall study: Researchers got acute and convalescent COVID-19 samples from the United States, Italy and Spain. Sources were T cells, B-cell-depleted T cells, or PBMCs; the material itself was cDNA or gDNA.

This CDR3 has 20 amino acids. V lost 4 bases, J lost 2 bases, and 15 bases stayed unmatched. The germline gives CDR1 MGHRA, CDR2 YSYEKL. In the original workflow: Estimation of nucleated cell counts relied on the amplification of reference gene primers. Only in-frame clones appear in the TCRdb table, and some are missing; sequencing was by immunoSEQ multiplex PCR. From that table come the V and J calls and clone size; the DNA was used to work out D and trimming. The data contain some 39,000 clones, 90% to 95% of them singletons. The clonotype originates from a human donor in a cohort sampled during active COVID-19. Sequenced: peripheral blood. V is TRBV4-1 and J is TRBJ2-2, with 11 bases fitting TRBD2. CDR3 in DNA: TGCGCCAGCAGCCGGCCCACTAGCGGGAGTTGGGTCCCAAACACCGGGGAGCTGTTTTTT. This sequence encodes CASSRPTSGSWVPNTGELFF.